The present T cell receptor (beta chain) was sequenced within a study of T cell repertoires in cytomegalovirus infection. This clonotype has more than one count but fewer than ten. Antigen unknown. Trimming pared 2 bases from V and 3 bases from J, leaving 10 bases between. This CDR3 has 14 amino acids. Germline CDR1 and CDR2: MDHEN and SYDVKM. In TCRdb, the reads were re-called with MiXCR into one record per CDR3 protein. The sample holds about 300,000 distinct CDR3 sequences, about 8.8% seen once. Whole-study findings and limits: The study identified carriers of CMV plus the relevant HLA from cumulative public TCR beta family frequency.

The origin of this receptor is a human donor in good health (CMV status not recorded). Some clones in this sample may be carry-over from other donors' samples. V and J are TRBV28 and TRBJ1-2; maybe TRBD1 (6 bases). Specimen: PBMCs. The CDR3 reads CASSLRTEHYGYTF. In DNA, the CDR3 is TGTGCCAGCAGTTTACGGACAGAGCACTATGGCTACACCTTC.